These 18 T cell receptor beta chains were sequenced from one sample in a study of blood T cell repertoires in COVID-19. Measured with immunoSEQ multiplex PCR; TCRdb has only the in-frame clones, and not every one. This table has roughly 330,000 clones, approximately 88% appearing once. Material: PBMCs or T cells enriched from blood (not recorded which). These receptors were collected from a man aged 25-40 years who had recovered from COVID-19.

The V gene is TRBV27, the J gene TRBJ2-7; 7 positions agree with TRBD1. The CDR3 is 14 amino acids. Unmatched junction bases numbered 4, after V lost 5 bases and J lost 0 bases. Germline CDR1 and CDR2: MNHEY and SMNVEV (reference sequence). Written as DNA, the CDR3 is TGTGCCAGCAGTCCCCGGGACAGCTCCTACGAGCAGTACTTC. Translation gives CASSPRDSSYEQYF.

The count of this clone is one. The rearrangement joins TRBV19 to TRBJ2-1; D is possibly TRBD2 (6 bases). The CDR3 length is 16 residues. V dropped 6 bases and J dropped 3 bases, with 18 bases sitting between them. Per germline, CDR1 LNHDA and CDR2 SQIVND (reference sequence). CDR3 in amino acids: CASSRSGRHNYNEQFF. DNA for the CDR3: TGTGCCAGTAGCCGTAGCGGACGACATAACTACAATGAGCAGTTCTTC.

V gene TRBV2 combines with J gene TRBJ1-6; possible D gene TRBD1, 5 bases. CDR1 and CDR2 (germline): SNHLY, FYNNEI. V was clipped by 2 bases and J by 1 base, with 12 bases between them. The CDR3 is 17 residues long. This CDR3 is CASSERGDRSYNSPLHF. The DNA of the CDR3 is TGTGCCAGCAGTGAACGGGGGGATAGGTCCTATAATTCACCCCTCCACTTT. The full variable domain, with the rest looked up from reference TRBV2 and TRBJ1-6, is EPEVTQTPSHQVTQMGQEVILRCVPISNHLYFYWYRQILGQKVEFLVSFYNNEISEKSEIFDDQFSVERPDGSNFTLKIRSTKLEDSAMYFCASSERGDRSYNSPLHFGNGTRLTVT.

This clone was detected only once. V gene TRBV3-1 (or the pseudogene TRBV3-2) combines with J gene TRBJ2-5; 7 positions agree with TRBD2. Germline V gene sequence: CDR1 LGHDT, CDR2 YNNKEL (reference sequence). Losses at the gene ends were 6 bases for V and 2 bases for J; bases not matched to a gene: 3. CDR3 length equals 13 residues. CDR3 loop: CASRRTSQETQYF. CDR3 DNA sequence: TGTGCCAGCAGGAGGACTAGTCAAGAGACCCAGTACTTC.

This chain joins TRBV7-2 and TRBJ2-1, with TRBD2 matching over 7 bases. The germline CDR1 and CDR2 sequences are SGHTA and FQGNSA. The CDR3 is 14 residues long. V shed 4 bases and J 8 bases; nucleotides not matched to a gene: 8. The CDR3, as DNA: TGTGCCAGCAGCTCACGGGGAGGGTACGATGAGCAGTTCTTC. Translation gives CASSSRGGYDEQFF.

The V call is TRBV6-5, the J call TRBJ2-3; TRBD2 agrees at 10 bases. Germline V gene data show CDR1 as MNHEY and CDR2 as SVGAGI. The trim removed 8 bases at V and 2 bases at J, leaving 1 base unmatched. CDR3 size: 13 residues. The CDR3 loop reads CASGLAVTDTQYF. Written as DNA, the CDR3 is TGTGCCAGCGGACTAGCGGTCACAGATACGCAGTATTTT.

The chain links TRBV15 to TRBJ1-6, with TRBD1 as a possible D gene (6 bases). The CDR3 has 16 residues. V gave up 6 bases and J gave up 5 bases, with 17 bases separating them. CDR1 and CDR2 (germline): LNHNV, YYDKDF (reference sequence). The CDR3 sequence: CATRRSGGADNSPLHF. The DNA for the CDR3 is TGTGCCACCAGACGGAGTGGGGGGGCAGATAATTCACCCCTCCACTTT.

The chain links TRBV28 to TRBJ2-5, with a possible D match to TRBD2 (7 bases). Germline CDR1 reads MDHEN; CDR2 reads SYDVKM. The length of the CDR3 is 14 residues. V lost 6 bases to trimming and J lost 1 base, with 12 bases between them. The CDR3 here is CASSPGGLQETQYF. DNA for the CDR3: TGTGCCAGCAGCCCCGGGGGGCTCCAAGAGACCCAGTACTTC.

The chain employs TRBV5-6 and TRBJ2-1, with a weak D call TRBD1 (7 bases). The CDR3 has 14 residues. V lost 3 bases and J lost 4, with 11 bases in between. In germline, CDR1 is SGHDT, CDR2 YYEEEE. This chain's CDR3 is CASSYRGLYNEQFF. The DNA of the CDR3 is TGTGCCAGCAGCTACAGGGGACTTTACAATGAGCAGTTCTTC.

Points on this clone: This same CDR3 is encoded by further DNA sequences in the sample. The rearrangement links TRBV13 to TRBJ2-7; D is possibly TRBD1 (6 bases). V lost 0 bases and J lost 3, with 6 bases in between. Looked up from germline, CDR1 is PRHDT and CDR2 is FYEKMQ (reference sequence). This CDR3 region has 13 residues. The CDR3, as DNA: TGTGCCAGCAGCTTAGGCAGGGGCTACGAGCAGTACTTC. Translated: CASSLGRGYEQYF.

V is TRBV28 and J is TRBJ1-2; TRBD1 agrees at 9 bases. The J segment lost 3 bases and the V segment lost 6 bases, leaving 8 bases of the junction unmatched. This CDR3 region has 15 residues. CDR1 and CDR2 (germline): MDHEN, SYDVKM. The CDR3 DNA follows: TGTGCCAGCAGGACCCAGTGGGACAGGGACTATGGCTACACCTTC. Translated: CASRTQWDRDYGYTF.

For the CDR3, the DNA is TGTGCCAGCAGCTTAACACAGGGGATCCCCTACAATGAGCAGTTCTTC. This translates into CASSLTQGIPYNEQFF. The gene calls are TRBV7-3 and TRBJ2-1; the match to TRBD1 covers 7 bases. Trimming cost V 0 bases and J 2 bases; bases outside gene matches: 4. CDR1 and CDR2 from the germline V gene are SGHTA and FQGTGA. CDR3 length equals 16 residues.

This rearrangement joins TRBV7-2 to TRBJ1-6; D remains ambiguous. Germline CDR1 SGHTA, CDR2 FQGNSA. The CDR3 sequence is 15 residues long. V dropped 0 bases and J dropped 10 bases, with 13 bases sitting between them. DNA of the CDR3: TGTGCCAGCAGCTTAGCCCCAGGATCATACTCACCCCTCCACTTT. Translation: CASSLAPGSYSPLHF.

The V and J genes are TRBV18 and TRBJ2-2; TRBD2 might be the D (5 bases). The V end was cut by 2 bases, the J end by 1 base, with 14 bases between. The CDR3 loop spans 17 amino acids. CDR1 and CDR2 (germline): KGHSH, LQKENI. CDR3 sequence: CASSPNSAGLNTGELFF. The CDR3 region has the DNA TGTGCCAGCTCACCAAATTCGGCGGGTCTGAACACCGGGGAGCTGTTTTTT. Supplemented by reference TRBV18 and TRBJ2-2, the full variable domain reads NAGVMQNPRHLVRRRGQEARLRCSPMKGHSHVYWYRQLPEEGLKFMVYLQKENIIDESGMPKERFSAEFPKEGPSILRIQQVVRGDSAAYFCASSPNSAGLNTGELFFGEGSRLTVL.

The CDR3 DNA sequence: TGTGCCAGCAGCCCGGGGGGACTAGCGGGGCAAGAGACCCAGTACTTC. Protein: CASSPGGLAGQETQYF. This sequence joins TRBV5-5 and TRBJ2-5, with TRBD2 identical over 13 bases. Germline CDR1 and CDR2: SGHKS and YYEKEE (reference sequence). V lost 4 bases and J lost 2; bases outside the gene matches: 5. The CDR3 extends over 16 amino acids.

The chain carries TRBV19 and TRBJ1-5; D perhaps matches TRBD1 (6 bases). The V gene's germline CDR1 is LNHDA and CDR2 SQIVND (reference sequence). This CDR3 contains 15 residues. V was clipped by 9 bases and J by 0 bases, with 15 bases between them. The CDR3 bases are TGTGCCAGCCGACAGGTCATATATAGCAATCAGCCCCAGCATTTT. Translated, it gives CASRQVIYSNQPQHF.

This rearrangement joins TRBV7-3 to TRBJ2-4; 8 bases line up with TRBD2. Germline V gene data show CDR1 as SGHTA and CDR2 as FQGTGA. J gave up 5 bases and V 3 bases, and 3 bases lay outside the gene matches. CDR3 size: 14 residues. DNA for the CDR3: TGTGCCAGCAGCTTCGGCGGGGGGCAAAACATTCAGTACTTC. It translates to CASSFGGGQNIQYF.

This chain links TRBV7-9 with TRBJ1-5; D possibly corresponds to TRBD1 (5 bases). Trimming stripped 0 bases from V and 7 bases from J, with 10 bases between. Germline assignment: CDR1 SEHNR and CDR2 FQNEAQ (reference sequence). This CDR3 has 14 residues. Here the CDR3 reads CASSLAGGDQPQHF. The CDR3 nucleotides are TGTGCCAGCAGCTTAGCAGGAGGGGACCAGCCCCAGCATTTT.